This TCR beta chain was sequenced for a study of human thymus T cells. The protocol was immunoSEQ multiplex PCR, while the TCRdb copy is restricted to in-frame clones and leaves out a portion. The sample contains some 130,000 clones, around 96% of which appear only once. The CDR3 loop spans 14 amino acids. V trimming: 1 base; J trimming: 3 bases; junction bases outside the gene matches: 3. Germline-derived CDR1 and CDR2 are SGHTA and FQGNSA. Overall study results and limits: Blood and thymic repertoires both appeared biased in V and J gene usage. A high degree of thymic repertoire overlap among unrelated individuals was reported in related research.

Obtained as resections during corrective heart surgery, the thymus tissue was then studied. Congenital heart defects were the reason for the corrective surgery that the donors, healthy Finnish infants, were having. Concerning this clone: The antigen is not known.

The TCR comes from a boy in the first two years of life with a congenital heart defect but otherwise immunologically healthy. The V gene is TRBV7-2, the J gene TRBJ2-7; 7 positions match TRBD2. Sequencing was performed on thymus tissue. The CDR3 nucleotides read TGTGCCAGCAGCTTAGGACGGGGGGTCTACGAGCAGTACTTC. Its translation: CASSLGRGVYEQYF.